The entry below gives a single T cell receptor beta chain sequence along with its context. Antigen unknown. The record originates from a study of radiotherapy plus CTLA-4 blockade in lung cancer. Study-level background: An objective response was seen in around a sixth of patients, and disease control in about 31%.

Study-level points and caveats: Reports state that early shifts in blood T cell clones, with interferon-beta, best predicted response. TCR clones of tumor origin grew in blood after radiotherapy plus ipilimumab.

Sequencing used immunoSEQ multiplex PCR; TCRdb keeps in-frame clones, though not all of them. The table lists approximately 40,000 clones, roughly three quarters of them singletons, with roughly 3% in the top ten. It was focal radiation plus CTLA-4 blockade with ipilimumab that patients with chemo-refractory metastatic non-small-cell lung cancer received. The sequencing here drew on peripheral blood, taken from a patient treated with radiotherapy plus ipilimumab. This receptor was obtained from a human donor with non-small cell lung cancer whose response to radiotherapy plus ipilimumab could not be evaluated.

CDR3 DNA: TGTGCCAGCAGTTTACTGGGAGGGGCTAGCAATCAGCCCCAGCATTTT. Amino acid sequence: CASSLLGGASNQPQHF. This rearrangement joins TRBV28 to TRBJ1-5; a weak D match, TRBD1 (5 bases). Trimming shortened V by 2 bases and J by 0 bases, and 11 bases separated the two germline ends. The CDR3 is 16 residues long. The germline V gene has CDR1 MDHEN and CDR2 SYDVKM.